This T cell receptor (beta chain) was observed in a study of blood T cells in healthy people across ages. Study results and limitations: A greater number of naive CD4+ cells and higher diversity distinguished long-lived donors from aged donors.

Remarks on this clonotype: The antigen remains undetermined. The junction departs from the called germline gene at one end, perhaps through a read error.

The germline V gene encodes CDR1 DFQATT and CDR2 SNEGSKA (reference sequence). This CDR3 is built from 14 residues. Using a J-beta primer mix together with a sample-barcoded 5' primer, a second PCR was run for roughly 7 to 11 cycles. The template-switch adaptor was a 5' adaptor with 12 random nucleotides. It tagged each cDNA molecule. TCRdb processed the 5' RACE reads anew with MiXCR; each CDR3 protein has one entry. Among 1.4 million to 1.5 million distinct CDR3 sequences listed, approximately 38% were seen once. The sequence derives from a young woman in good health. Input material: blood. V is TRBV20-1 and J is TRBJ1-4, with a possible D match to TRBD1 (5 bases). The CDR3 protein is CSARVAQGGEKLFF. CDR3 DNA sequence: TGTAGTGCTAGAGTTGCCCAGGGTGGAGAAAAACTGTTTTTT.